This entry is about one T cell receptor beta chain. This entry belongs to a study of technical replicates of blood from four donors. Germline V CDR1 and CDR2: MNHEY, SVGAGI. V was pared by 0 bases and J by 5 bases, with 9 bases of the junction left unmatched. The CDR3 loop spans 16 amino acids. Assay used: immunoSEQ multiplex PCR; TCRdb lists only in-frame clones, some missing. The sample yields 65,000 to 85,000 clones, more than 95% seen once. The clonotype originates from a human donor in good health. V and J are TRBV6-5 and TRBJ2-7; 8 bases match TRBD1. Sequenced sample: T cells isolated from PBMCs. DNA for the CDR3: TGTGCCAGCAGTTACTCGGGGATGGGACAGGCGAACGAGCAGTACTTC. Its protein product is CASSYSGMGQANEQYF.